This TCR beta chain was documented in a study of T-cell memory formation after mild COVID-19. Study-wide results and caveats: Pre-infection memory contained some responding clones, which suggested that cross-reactive memory had joined.

In TCRdb, the 5' RACE reads were re-called with MiXCR into one record per CDR3 protein. The table includes 340,000 or so distinct CDR3 sequences, approximately 12% detected once. The germline gives CDR1 MGHRA, CDR2 YSYEKL. The CDR3 loop spans 14 amino acids. V was shortened by 1 base and J by 1 base, with 7 bases between the two germline ends. On this clonotype: The antigen is undetermined.

The TCR sequence derives from a man between 18 and 29 years old who had mild COVID-19 (a few samples of this study predate the infection). Cell type and time point are not known. The material sequenced was PBMCs or a T cell subset sorted from them (not recorded which). This sequence joins TRBV4-1 and TRBJ1-1, with a tentative D call TRBD1 (5 bases). This CDR3 is CASSQAQANTEAFF. CDR3 in DNA: TGCGCCAGCAGCCAAGCACAGGCGAACACTGAAGCTTTCTTT.